This TCR beta chain is from a study of blood T cells in healthy people across ages. The wider study: Template switching picked up about one barcoded beta molecule for each two T cells. Study observations and caveats: Observed TCR beta diversity showed a strong correlation with the percentage of naive T cells as measured by flow cytometry.

Each sample provided at least 6 micrograms of extracted total RNA. Sample-barcoded 5' priming and a J-beta primer mix drove a second PCR of roughly 7 to 11 cycles. TCRdb reprocessed the 5' RACE reads with MiXCR, giving one entry per CDR3 protein. The sample lists around 710,000 distinct CDR3 sequences, approximately 43% occurring once. Unmatched junction bases numbered 9, after V lost 5 bases and J lost 11 bases. The CDR3 covers 14 residues. A remark on this clonotype: Its antigen remains unidentified.

The sequence came from an older woman in good health. V and J are TRBV12-3 or TRBV12-4 and TRBJ1-4; the match to TRBD1 covers 9 bases. Sequencing input: blood. CDR3 DNA sequence: TGTGCCAGCAGTGCCCGGGACAGGGAGAGGAAACTGTTTTTT. Translated: CASSARDRERKLFF.